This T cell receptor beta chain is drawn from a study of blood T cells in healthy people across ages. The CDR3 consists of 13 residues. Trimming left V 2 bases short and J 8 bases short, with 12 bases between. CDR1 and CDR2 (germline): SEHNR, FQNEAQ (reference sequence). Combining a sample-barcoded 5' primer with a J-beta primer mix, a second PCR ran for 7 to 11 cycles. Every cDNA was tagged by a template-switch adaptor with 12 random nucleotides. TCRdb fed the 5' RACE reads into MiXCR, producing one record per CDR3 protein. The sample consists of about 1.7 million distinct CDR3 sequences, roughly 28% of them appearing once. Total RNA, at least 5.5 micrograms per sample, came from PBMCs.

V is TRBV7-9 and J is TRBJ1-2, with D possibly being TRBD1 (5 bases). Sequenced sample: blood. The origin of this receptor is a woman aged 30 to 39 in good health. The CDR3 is CASSLHGAEGYTF. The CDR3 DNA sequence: TGTGCCAGCAGCTTACATGGGGCAGAAGGCTACACCTTC.